This T cell receptor beta chain originates from a study of cytomegalovirus exposure and HLA in healthy donors. CDR3 length: 17 amino acids. Trimming at V came to 4 bases and at J to 5 bases, leaving 9 bases not matched to a gene. CDR1 SEHNR and CDR2 FQNEAQ come from the germline V gene (reference sequence). Comment on this clone: The antigen is not known.

Use of 60 Vbeta and 13 Jbeta primers characterized the PCR. Authors' methods: Later, an analysis found around 80 million unique TCR beta chains, and approximately 10 million of these were shared. Repertoires were generated with immunoSEQ multiplex PCR, while TCRdb's copy carries only in-frame clones and drops some. V and J calls and clone size are copied from that table; D and trimming were computed from the DNA. The sample gives around 200,000 clones, approximately 85% of which show up once; about 0.8% is in the top ten. Study-wide results and caveats: A later analysis associated 15,000 to 20,000 TCR beta sequences with HLA alleles at a 0.05 false discovery rate.

J is TRBJ1-4 and V is TRBV7-9, with TRBD1 matching over 11 bases. The TCR comes from a young woman in good health and CMV-seronegative. Specimen: PBMCs. CDR3 coding DNA: TGTGCCAGCAGCTCCAATAACCGGGACAGGGGGAATGAAAAACTGTTTTTT. It codes for CASSSNNRDRGNEKLFF.